This passage covers 23 T cell receptor beta chains from one sample sequenced in a study of T cell responses to AZD1222 COVID-19 vaccine. Data came from immunoSEQ multiplex PCR; TCRdb stores just in-frame clones and leaves some out. The sample yields roughly 120,000 clones, approximately 85% seen once. The input for sequencing was peripheral blood, taken on day 0 of AZD1222 vaccination. Every receptor here comes from an adult in good health.

This chain connects TRBV9 to TRBJ2-3; 13 bases are a match to TRBD2. The CDR3 runs 18 residues. Germline V gene sequence: CDR1 SGDLS, CDR2 YYNGEE. The V and J ends lost 4 bases and 0 bases, in that order; junction bases with no gene match: 8. CDR3 nucleotides: TGTGCCAGCAGCCCTAGGACTAGCGGGGGAGGCAGCACAGATACGCAGTATTTT. Protein product: CASSPRTSGGGSTDTQYF.

The chain carries TRBV18 and TRBJ1-1; no firm D call. Germline V gives CDR1 KGHSH, CDR2 LQKENI. This CDR3 comprises 14 residues. Deletions cut 3 bases from V and 2 bases from J, with 10 bases between. CDR3 DNA sequence: TGTGCCAGCTCACCCAATGAAAGAAACACTGAAGCTTTCTTT. Translation: CASSPNERNTEAFF.

The chain employs TRBV11-2 and TRBJ1-6; 7 nucleotides match TRBD1. The CDR3 is made up of 16 amino acids. Germline lookup yields CDR1 SGHAT and CDR2 FQNNGV. V dropped 6 bases and J dropped 3; count of bases not matched to a gene: 8. The CDR3 nucleotides are TGTGCCAGCAGGATAATCAGGGGGGGCTATAATTCACCCCTCCACTTT. Residues: CASRIIRGGYNSPLHF.

The chain couples TRBV21-1 to TRBJ1-2; the table's D gene call, TRBD1, was not cross checked with the DNA. TRBV21-1 is designated a pseudogene. The length of the CDR3 is 18 residues. The CDR3 spells CASSKAIRGPRTNYGYTF. CDR3 bases: TGTGCCAGCAGCAAAGCAATCAGGGGACCTCGGACTAACTATGGCTACACCTTC.

The rearrangement joins TRBV6-6 to TRBJ1-5; 10 nucleotides match TRBD1. The ends lost 1 base at V and 7 bases at J; junction bases unmatched: 7. This CDR3 comprises 16 residues. CDR1 is MNHNY, CDR2 SVGAGI, per germline (reference sequence). The CDR3 is CASSYFGTGARQPQHF. In DNA form, the CDR3 reads TGTGCCAGCAGTTACTTCGGGACAGGGGCACGGCAGCCCCAGCATTTT.

V and J are TRBV18 and TRBJ1-2, with a possible D match to TRBD1 (5 bases). The CDR3 consists of 15 residues. The germline V and J ends were trimmed by 4 bases and 4 bases, with 16 bases remaining between them. The germline V gene has CDR1 KGHSH and CDR2 LQKENI. The CDR3 is CASSLDKRDGYGYTF. CDR3 sequence (DNA): TGTGCCAGCTCACTGGACAAAAGGGACGGCTATGGCTACACCTTC.

The chain carries TRBV6-6 and TRBJ2-7, with TRBD2 matching 9 bases. The CDR3 sequence is 14 residues long. The trim removed 7 bases at V and 4 bases at J, leaving 8 bases unmatched. Germline-derived CDR1 and CDR2 are MNHNY and SVGAGI (reference sequence). The CDR3 reads CASINSGSEYEQYF. CDR3 nucleotide sequence: TGTGCCAGCATAAATAGCGGGAGCGAGTACGAGCAGTACTTC.

The gene calls are TRBV11-3 and TRBJ2-7; D is uncertain. CDR3 size: 13 residues. Germline CDR1 and CDR2: SGHNT and YENEEA. Deletions cut 1 base from V and 3 bases from J, with 7 bases between. The CDR3: CASSLGAVYEQYF. The CDR3 nucleotides read TGTGCCAGCAGCTTAGGAGCAGTCTACGAGCAGTACTTC.

V gene TRBV2 combines with J gene TRBJ1-1, with a weak D call TRBD1 (5 bases). The CDR3 is 15 residues long. The V gene lost 7 bases and the J gene lost 3 bases, with 18 bases spanning the gap. Germline loops: CDR1 SNHLY, CDR2 FYNNEI. In DNA, the CDR3 is TGTGCCAGCATAAGTCTCGGCAGGGACGACACTGAAGCTTTCTTT. As protein: CASISLGRDDTEAFF.

The rearrangement uses TRBV7-2 and TRBJ2-3, with 7 bases fitting TRBD2. Germline V gives CDR1 SGHTA, CDR2 FQGNSA. The J segment lost 13 bases and the V segment lost 5 bases, leaving 9 bases of the junction unmatched. The CDR3 length is 12 residues. CDR3 in amino acids: CASSRTGRSEYF. Here the CDR3 DNA reads TGTGCCAGCAGCCGGACCGGGAGGAGTGAGTATTTT.

V is TRBV6-5 and J is TRBJ2-7, with 7 bases matching TRBD2. The CDR3 spans 15 residues. Germline-derived CDR1 and CDR2 are MNHEY and SVGAGI. The junction had 13 bases not matched to a gene; V was cut back by 7 bases and J by 4 bases. CDR3: CASTFSGTTTYEQYF. CDR3 bases: TGTGCCAGCACTTTCTCCGGGACTACAACTTACGAGCAGTACTTC.

The chain uses TRBV5-1 and TRBJ2-5, with D hard to call. The CDR3 contains 12 residues. Germline loops: CDR1 SGHRS, CDR2 YFSETQ. Trimming removed 3 bases at V and 5 bases at J, with 8 bases between. DNA for the CDR3: TGCGCCAGCAGCTCCACCGGGGAGACCCAGTACTTC. Protein product: CASSSTGETQYF.

J is TRBJ1-2 and V is TRBV9; D unresolved. V lost 2 bases, J lost 2 bases, and 10 bases lay in between. Per the germline V gene, CDR1 is SGDLS and CDR2 is YYNGEE. There are 14 residues in the CDR3. CDR3 protein: CASSVQTGNYGYTF. The CDR3 DNA reads as TGTGCCAGCAGCGTCCAGACCGGGAACTATGGCTACACCTTC.

The chain links TRBV2 to TRBJ1-2; D gene unclear. Germline-derived CDR1 and CDR2 are SNHLY and FYNNEI. V lost 4 bases to trimming and J lost 7 bases, with 13 bases between them. The CDR3 runs to 13 residues. In DNA form, the CDR3 reads TGTGCCAGCAGTGGCGGTTCTTTCGGTGGCTACACCTTC. It translates to CASSGGSFGGYTF.

The chain joins TRBV30 to TRBJ1-2; perhaps TRBD1 as D (6 bases). The CDR3 consists of 13 residues. V lost 3 bases and J 2 bases, leaving 10 bases between the germline ends. Germline CDR1 is GTSNPN and CDR2 is SVGIG (reference sequence). CDR3 sequence: CAWSLTGNYGYTF. For the CDR3, the DNA is TGTGCCTGGAGCCTAACAGGGAACTATGGCTACACCTTC.

This clone was observed once. The J gene is TRBJ1-2, the V gene TRBV19; D call uncertain. The V end was cut by 3 bases, the J end by 2 bases, with 16 bases between. Germline V gives CDR1 LNHDA, CDR2 SQIVND (reference sequence). This CDR3 has 16 amino acids. CDR3 bases: TGTGCCAGTAGTATCAGCGGCGGCCAGGCCAACTATGGCTACACCTTC. Translated, it gives CASSISGGQANYGYTF.

The J gene is TRBJ1-1, the V gene TRBV7-9; tentative D call: TRBD1 (6 bases). From germline, CDR1 is SEHNR and CDR2 FQNEAQ (reference sequence). The germline V and J ends were trimmed by 1 base and 5 bases, with 11 bases remaining between them. The CDR3 is 14 amino acids. The CDR3, as DNA: TGTGCCAGCAGCTTAGGAGGGGGTAGGACTGAAGCTTTCTTT. Translation gives CASSLGGGRTEAFF.

This clone has a single count. This chain connects TRBV4-2 to TRBJ2-1, with TRBD2 matching 11 bases. V gave up 7 bases and J gave up 5 bases; unmatched junction bases: 7. The germline V gene encodes CDR1 LGHNA and CDR2 YNFKEQ. The CDR3 is made up of 15 amino acids. The chain's CDR3 is CASTRVAGGNNEQFF. CDR3 DNA sequence: TGTGCCAGCACCCGTGTAGCGGGGGGGAACAATGAGCAGTTCTTC.

This clone has only one observation. The chain has TRBV21-1 and TRBJ2-1; the table's D call TRBD2 went unverified against the DNA. TRBV21-1 is a recognized pseudogene. There are 19 residues in the CDR3. The CDR3: CASSKGLAGGPNLWDEQFF. The CDR3 DNA follows: TGTGCCAGCAGCAAAGGACTAGCGGGGGGTCCAAACCTCTGGGATGAGCAGTTCTTC.

The chain is built from TRBV10-2 and TRBJ2-7; 8 positions match TRBD1. The ends lost 6 bases at V and 7 bases at J; junction bases unmatched: 5. Per the germline V gene, CDR1 is WSHSY and CDR2 is SAAADI. CDR3 length equals 12 residues. The CDR3 DNA follows: TGCGCCAGCAGCAGACAGGGGTGGGAGCAGTACTTC. It yields the protein CASSRQGWEQYF.

V gene TRBV7-2 combines with J gene TRBJ2-7, with 10 bases lining up with TRBD2. This CDR3 contains 17 residues. The germline gives CDR1 SGHTA, CDR2 FQGNSA. The V and J ends lost 6 bases and 3 bases, in that order; junction bases with no gene match: 14. CDR3 coding DNA: TGTGCCAGCAGGTTCCGTGGCTTAGCGGGGGGAATCTACGAGCAGTACTTC. As protein: CASRFRGLAGGIYEQYF.

The chain's CDR3 is CASRSRGGNNSPLHF. CDR3 nucleotides: TGTGCCAGCAGGTCCCGAGGGGGCAATAATTCACCCCTCCACTTT. V and J are TRBV6-5 and TRBJ1-6, with 7 bases fitting TRBD1. Germline V gives CDR1 MNHEY, CDR2 SVGAGI. V shed 6 bases and J 5 bases; nucleotides not matched to a gene: 7. The CDR3 has 15 residues.

This chain connects TRBV10-2 to TRBJ2-3; no definite D call. The V gene lost 3 bases and the J gene lost 1 base, with 11 bases spanning the gap. The CDR3 length is 15 residues. Germline-derived CDR1 and CDR2 are WSHSY and SAAADI. CDR3 nucleotide sequence: TGCGCCAGCAGTGAAGATAAGACACGCACAGATACGCAGTATTTT. Its translation is CASSEDKTRTDTQYF.